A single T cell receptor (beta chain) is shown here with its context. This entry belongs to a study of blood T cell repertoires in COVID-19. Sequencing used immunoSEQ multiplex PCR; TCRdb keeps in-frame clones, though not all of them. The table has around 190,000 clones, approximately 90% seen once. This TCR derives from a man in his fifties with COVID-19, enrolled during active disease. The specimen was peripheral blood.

CDR3 loop: CASSGRGGTSTDTQYF. CDR3 DNA: TGTGCCAGCAGCGGCCGCGGAGGGACTTCCACAGATACGCAGTATTTT. The rearrangement joins TRBV7-8 to TRBJ2-3, with D possibly matching TRBD2 (6 bases). CDR1 and CDR2 (germline): SGHVS, FQNEAQ. V shed 5 bases and J shed 2 bases, with 17 bases lying between them. The CDR3 spans 16 residues.